These T cell receptor beta chains were read from a single sample in a study of PD-L1 blockade in urothelial cancer. Measured with immunoSEQ multiplex PCR; TCRdb has only the in-frame clones, and not every one. The table includes about 95,000 clones, roughly 90% detected once. This sample comprised PBMCs, obtained around atezolizumab (anti-PD-L1) treatment. These TCRs come from a man aged 55 to 69 with urothelial cancer. The CDR3 runs from the conserved cysteine through the conserved F or W. The D gene is left open where the match is weak. Some rows mark clone size as missing; the rest say once, few, many or name a class of expanded clone.

TGCGCCAGCAGGCTTAGCGGGAGGCGGGACAATGAGCAGTTCTTC	CASRLSGRRDNEQFF	TRBV5-1	.	TRBD2	TRBJ2-1
TGTGCCAGCAGCGTAGGGGACATCTACAATGAGCAGTTCTTC	CASSVGDIYNEQFF	TRBV9	.	.	TRBJ2-1
TGTGCCAGCAGCCCCCGACTAAATGAAAAACTGTTTTTT	CASSPRLNEKLFF	TRBV9	few	.	TRBJ1-4
TGCGCCAGCAGCTTGGCAGGATTATACGAGCAGTACTTC	CASSLAGLYEQYF	TRBV5-1	.	.	TRBJ2-7
TGTGCCAGCAGTGCAAGAGCAACTAATGAAAAACTGTTTTTT	CASSARATNEKLFF	TRBV6-1	few	.	TRBJ1-4
TGTGCCAGCACCTTCGATCGGGGGGGCTACACCTTC	CASTFDRGGYTF	TRBV19	.	.	TRBJ1-2
TGCGCCAGCAGCCCTGGGGGCCGCACAGATACGCAGTATTTT	CASSPGGRTDTQYF	TRBV5-1	.	.	TRBJ2-3
TGTGCCTGGAGTGTACGCGGGAGGGGGAGAGAAAAACTGTTTTTT	CAWSVRGRGREKLFF	TRBV30	.	.	TRBJ1-4
TGTGCCTGGAGCGAAACCTACCTCTACGAGCAGTACTTC	CAWSETYLYEQYF	TRBV30	.	.	TRBJ2-7
TGTGCCAGCAGCGCAGGGGGATCTGGAAACACCATATATTTT	CASSAGGSGNTIYF	TRBV9	medium-sized	TRBD1	TRBJ1-3
TGTGCCACCCTGCCGGCGGGAGATGGAAACACCATATATTTT	CATLPAGDGNTIYF	TRBV6-5	.	.	TRBJ1-3
TGTGCCAGCAGCTTTAGTACTGCGGGAGGGCCAGGTTGGTATGACGGTGAGCAGTTCTTC	CASSFSTAGGPGWYDGEQFF	TRBV5-8	.	TRBD2	TRBJ2-1
TGTGCCAGCAGCTTAGCTGGGGCTTACGAGCAGTACTTC	CASSLAGAYEQYF	TRBV7-2	.	.	TRBJ2-7
TGTGCCAGCAGCAAGACAGGGGCGGTTCAAGAGACCCAGTACTTC	CASSKTGAVQETQYF	TRBV5-4	.	TRBD1	TRBJ2-5
TGTGCCAGCAGTTACTCGACAGGGGGCGCCTACGAGCAGTACTTC	CASSYSTGGAYEQYF	TRBV6-5	.	TRBD1	TRBJ2-7
TGTGCCAGCGCCCTCACACGGGGGGCGGCCGGGGAGCTGTTTTTT	CASALTRGAAGELFF	TRBV6-1	once	.	TRBJ2-2
TGTGCCAGCAGCTTAGAAGGATTGAAGGGGGAAAAACTGTTTTTT	CASSLEGLKGEKLFF	TRBV7-9	.	.	TRBJ1-4
TGTGCCAGCAGCCAAGGGGAGGGTCGTAATCAGCCCCAGCATTTT	CASSQGEGRNQPQHF	TRBV4-2	once	.	TRBJ1-5
TGCAGTGCCCTCCGCTACGAACAGTACTTC	CSALRYEQYF	TRBV20-1	.	.	TRBJ2-7
TGTGCCTGGAGTGTACAGGGGAGAGAGACCCAGTACTTC	CAWSVQGRETQYF	TRBV30	.	TRBD1	TRBJ2-5
TGTGCCAGCTTTAGCGGTCATCCTATGGAGCAGTTCTTC	CASFSGHPMEQFF	TRBV6-6	once	.	TRBJ2-1
TGTGCCAGCAGTATACAGGGGCGGAGGGACACTGAAGCTTTCTTT	CASSIQGRRDTEAFF	TRBV27	.	TRBD1	TRBJ1-1
TGTGCCAGCAGCTTAGAGGGGACTAGCACAGATACGCAGTATTTT	CASSLEGTSTDTQYF	TRBV7-9	.	.	TRBJ2-3
TGTGCCAGCAGCACGGACAACCAGGGGAATGAGCAGTTCTTC	CASSTDNQGNEQFF	TRBV6-6	.	.	TRBJ2-1
TGTGCCAGCAGTAAATGGGGGGGCGACGAGACCCAGTACTTC	CASSKWGGDETQYF	TRBV28	.	.	TRBJ2-5
TGCGCCAGCACCCCGACTAGCTACAATGAGCAGTTCTTC	CASTPTSYNEQFF	TRBV10-2	.	.	TRBJ2-1
TGCGCCAGCAGCCCCGTCCGGGACAACGAGCAGTACTTC	CASSPVRDNEQYF	TRBV4-1	few	.	TRBJ2-7